This T cell receptor beta chain was documented in a study of CXCR3-negative and CXCR3-positive naive CD8 T cells. Broader study findings: More hydrophobic TRB CDR3s occurred in CXCR3-positive than in CXCR3-negative naive cells. TRBV-TRBJ usage was alike in naive CXCR3-negative and CXCR3-positive cells but differed in memory cells.

Germline V gives CDR1 WSHSY, CDR2 SAAADI. The CDR3 spans 12 residues. Triplicate sorts, hundreds of thousands of cells apiece, were made for each CD8+ T cell subset. Points on this clonotype: Its antigen is not identified.

The libraries of TRB cDNA were prepared using 5' RACE with UMI labels. Following a re-call of the 5' RACE reads, TCRdb has one entry per CDR3 protein and lacks DNA. The sample data list over 35,000 distinct CDR3 sequences. Sequencing input: naive CXCR3- CD8+ T cells from blood. Subset given: CD45RO-CCR7+CD27+CD95- naive CD8+ T cells lacking CXCR3 (TNR3-). The sequence derives from a human donor in good health. Some clones in this sample may be carry-over from other donors' samples. This chain joins TRBV10-2 and TRBJ2-5. The CDR3 loop is CASSESTATQYF.